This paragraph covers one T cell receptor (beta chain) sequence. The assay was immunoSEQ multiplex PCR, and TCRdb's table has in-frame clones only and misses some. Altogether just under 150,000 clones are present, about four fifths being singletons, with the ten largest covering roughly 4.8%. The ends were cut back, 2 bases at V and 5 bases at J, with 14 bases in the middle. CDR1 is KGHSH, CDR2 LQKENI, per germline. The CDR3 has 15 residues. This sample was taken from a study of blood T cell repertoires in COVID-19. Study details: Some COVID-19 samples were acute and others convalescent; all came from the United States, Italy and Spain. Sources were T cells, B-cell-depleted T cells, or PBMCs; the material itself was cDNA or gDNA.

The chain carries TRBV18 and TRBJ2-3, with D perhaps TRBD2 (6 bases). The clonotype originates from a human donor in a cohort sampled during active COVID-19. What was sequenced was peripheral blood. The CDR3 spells CASSPERARGDTQYF. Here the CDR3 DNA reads TGTGCCAGCTCACCAGAGAGGGCGCGGGGAGATACGCAGTATTTT.